A selection of T cell receptor beta chains follows, all from one sample in a study of T cell repertoires in cytomegalovirus infection. TCRdb reprocessed the reads with MiXCR, giving one entry per CDR3 protein. The repertoire consists of 150,000 to 200,000 distinct CDR3 sequences, with around 15% occurring once and the leading ten covering roughly 27%. The specimen was PBMCs. These receptors were taken from a human donor in good health (CMV status not recorded). Some clones in this sample may be carry-over from other donors' samples. Each CDR3 is given without its conserved first and last residue. The D gene is left open where the match is weak.

D gene	V gene	J gene	CDR3 protein
NA	TRBV7-9	TRBJ1-2	ASSASGAGTIGYT
TRBD1	TRBV6-2/TRBV6-3	TRBJ2-3	ASSYQGARPDTQY
NA	TRBV7-9	TRBJ1-5	ASSPEETNQPQH
NA	TRBV12-3/TRBV12-4	TRBJ1-2	ASSLRGGNYGYT
NA	TRBV20-1	TRBJ2-5	SVGGLETQY
NA	TRBV7-9	TRBJ2-7	ASSITERYEQY
NA	TRBV20-1	TRBJ2-1	STRQVAARNEQF
NA	TRBV7-2	TRBJ2-5	ASSLGRAAETQY
TRBD2	TRBV7-2	TRBJ2-1	ASSSDSTSGSLDEQF
NA	TRBV7-2	TRBJ1-1	ASSLGGAPNTEAF
NA	TRBV9	TRBJ2-5	ASSRSEGRETQY
NA	TRBV29-1	TRBJ2-5	SVEDRMETQY
NA	TRBV7-2	TRBJ2-5	ASSLRGTRQETQY
NA	TRBV6-2/TRBV6-3	TRBJ1-2	ASRRTTSGYT
NA	TRBV10-1	TRBJ2-1	ASSENRGKGNNEQF